The 25 T cell receptor beta chains reported below all come from one sample, sequenced in a study of OX40 agonist ivuxolimab in advanced cancers. TCRdb's copy holds only in-frame clones and misses some; the assay was immunoSEQ multiplex PCR. The sample consists of roughly 58,000 clones, 77% of them appearing once. The material sequenced was CD4+ or CD8+ T cells sorted from blood, taken in a trial of the OX40 agonist ivuxolimab. The origin of the receptors is an adult with an advanced solid tumor such as melanoma, head and neck, liver or kidney cancer.

The V call is TRBV28, the J call TRBJ2-5, with D unresolved. The J call may not be correct, given that the DNA end is closer to TRBJ2-7. The length of the CDR3 is 10 residues. Germline V gene lookup returns CDR1 MDHEN and CDR2 SYDVKM. The CDR3 DNA reads as TGTGCCAGCAGTAACTACGAGCAGTACTTC. This gives the protein CASSNYEQYF.

The chain links TRBV5-1 to TRBJ1-3, with D possibly being TRBD1 (6 bases). Germline V gene sequence: CDR1 SGHRS, CDR2 YFSETQ. V lost 0 bases to trimming and J lost 1 base, with 8 bases between them. This CDR3 is built from 15 residues. DNA for the CDR3: TGCGCCAGCAGCTTGGCCGGACAGTCTGGAAACACCATATATTTT. This gives the protein CASSLAGQSGNTIYF.

The chain recombines TRBV2 with TRBJ2-2, with D unclear. The CDR3 runs to 11 residues. Trimming shortened V by 8 bases and J by 6 bases, and 7 bases separated the two germline ends. Germline assignment: CDR1 SNHLY and CDR2 FYNNEI. The CDR3 DNA sequence: TGTGCCAGCTCCCTACCCGGGGAGCTGTTTTTT. This encodes CASSLPGELFF.

The table lists this clone with a few counts. The V call is TRBV2, the J call TRBJ1-5, with D tentatively TRBD1 (6 bases). The V gene lost 6 bases and the J gene lost 0 bases, with 12 bases spanning the gap. Germline CDR1 is SNHLY and CDR2 is FYNNEI. This CDR3 has 15 residues. CDR3 sequence (DNA): TGTGCCAGCAGGGAACAGGGTCATAGCAATCAGCCCCAGCATTTT. Its translation is CASREQGHSNQPQHF. The complete variable domain, with remaining parts taken from reference TRBV2 and TRBJ1-5, reads EPEVTQTPSHQVTQMGQEVILRCVPISNHLYFYWYRQILGQKVEFLVSFYNNEISEKSEIFDDQFSVERPDGSNFTLKIRSTKLEDSAMYFCASREQGHSNQPQHFGDGTRLSIL.

V and J are TRBV7-2 and TRBJ1-4, with D possibly being TRBD1 (6 bases). The CDR3 has 13 residues. V was clipped by 1 base and J by 15 bases, with 15 bases between them. Germline CDR1 and CDR2: SGHTA and FQGNSA. As DNA, the CDR3 is TGTGCCAGCAGCTTAGGGCGACAGGCGAAGTTGTTTTTT. It translates to CASSLGRQAKLFF.

The rearrangement joins TRBV9 to TRBJ2-7, with 10 bases identical to TRBD2. Per the germline V gene, CDR1 is SGDLS and CDR2 is YYNGEE. CDR3 length: 14 amino acids. V shed 0 bases, J shed 6 bases, and the junction held 3 bases outside the gene matches. In DNA, the CDR3 is TGTGCCAGCAGCGTAGGAAGCGGGAGGGGCGAGCAGTACTTC. Its protein product is CASSVGSGRGEQYF.

This chain joins TRBV18 and TRBJ2-7, with D unclear. V was pared by 4 bases and J by 3 bases, with 16 bases between. Germline values: CDR1 KGHSH, CDR2 LQKENI. The CDR3 extends over 15 amino acids. The CDR3 sequence: CASSLTTTEGYEQYF. CDR3 in DNA: TGTGCCAGCTCACTAACCACCACAGAAGGCTACGAGCAGTACTTC.

This clone was picked up a small number of times. The chain joins TRBV2 to TRBJ1-1, with 8 nucleotides matching TRBD1. This CDR3 is 13 amino acids long. Trimming removed 5 bases from V and 6 bases from J; junction bases left unmatched: 5. CDR1 SNHLY and CDR2 FYNNEI come from the germline V gene. The CDR3 sequence: CASSWQGAAEAFF. Written as DNA, the CDR3 is TGTGCCAGCAGTTGGCAGGGGGCCGCTGAAGCTTTCTTT.

This clone was observed a few times. The chain uses TRBV10-1 and TRBJ1-1, with a possible D match to TRBD1 (6 bases). V lost 5 bases and J 3 bases, leaving 19 bases between the germline ends. The germline V gene encodes CDR1 WNHNN and CDR2 SYGVQD (reference sequence). The CDR3 runs 16 residues. The CDR3, as DNA: TGCGCCAGCAGTACTTCCCGGCAGGGGATGTACACTGAAGCTTTCTTT. It translates to CASSTSRQGMYTEAFF.

The genes are TRBV5-1 and TRBJ2-2; D ambiguous. The length of the CDR3 is 13 residues. V lost 5 bases and J 1 base, leaving 6 bases between the germline ends. Germline V gene sequence: CDR1 SGHRS, CDR2 YFSETQ. The CDR3 loop is CASRGKNTGELFF. CDR3 DNA sequence: TGCGCCAGCAGAGGGAAGAACACCGGGGAGCTGTTTTTT.

Only one count was recorded for this clone. The rearrangement links TRBV5-4 to TRBJ1-4, with D tentatively TRBD1 (5 bases). The CDR3 has 13 residues. Per germline, CDR1 SGHNT and CDR2 YYREEE (reference sequence). Trimming took 7 bases from V and 7 from J, leaving 14 bases between them. The chain's CDR3 is CASAPRDGEKLFF. The CDR3 nucleotides are TGTGCCAGCGCCCCCCGGGACGGTGAAAAACTGTTTTTT.

The CDR3 DNA is TGTGCCAGCGACGAAACCGGGGCGAGGGGAACCCGGCATCTGTTTTTT. Protein product: CASDETGARGTRHLFF. The rearrangement joins TRBV2 to TRBJ1-4, with a possible D match to TRBD1 (5 bases). This CDR3 is 16 amino acids long. Germline CDR1 reads SNHLY; CDR2 reads FYNNEI. The V and J ends lost 8 bases and 14 bases respectively, with 30 bases between them.

The chain joins TRBV4-1 to TRBJ1-1; D is possibly TRBD1 (6 bases). Germline V CDR1 and CDR2: MGHRA, YSYEKL. V gave up 4 bases and J gave up 0 bases, with 12 bases separating them. CDR3 length equals 15 residues. The CDR3 bases are TGCGCCAGCAGCCGCTTCACAGGGTTGAACACTGAAGCTTTCTTT. Its translation: CASSRFTGLNTEAFF.

This chain connects TRBV5-6 to TRBJ1-1; D is undetermined. The CDR3 has 13 amino acids. Germline lookup yields CDR1 SGHDT and CDR2 YYEEEE. Between the trimmed V and J ends, which lost 2 bases and 5 bases, there was a span of 10 bases. This CDR3 is CASSFDWGTEAFF. The CDR3 region has the DNA TGTGCCAGCAGCTTTGATTGGGGAACTGAAGCTTTCTTT. Full variable domain (missing parts from reference TRBV5-6 and TRBJ1-1): DAGVTQSPTHLIKTRGQQVTLRCSPKSGHDTVSWYQQALGQGPQFIFQYYEEEERQRGNFPDRFSGHQFPNYSSELNVNALLLGDSALYLCASSFDWGTEAFFGQGTRLTVV.

This rearrangement joins TRBV7-2 to TRBJ1-2; 7 bases match TRBD1. The germline V gene encodes CDR1 SGHTA and CDR2 FQGNSA. Unmatched junction bases numbered 10, after V lost 1 base and J lost 2 bases. CDR3 size: 17 residues. The CDR3 region has the DNA TGTGCCAGCAGCTTAGATACCCGGACAGGCACGAACTATGGCTACACCTTC. Translating gives CASSLDTRTGTNYGYTF. Variable domain in full (rest from reference TRBV7-2 and TRBJ1-2): GAGVSQSPSNKVTEKGKDVELRCDPISGHTALYWYRQSLGQGLEFLIYFQGNSAPDKSGLPSDRFSAERTGGSVSTLTIQRTQQEDSAVYLCASSLDTRTGTNYGYTFGSGTRLTVV.

The CDR3 protein is CASSQDRVETQYF. CDR3 bases: TGCGCCAGCAGCCAAGATCGCGTGGAGACCCAGTACTTC. V and J are TRBV4-1 and TRBJ2-5, with no clear D. The CDR3 is 13 amino acids. Germline CDR1 and CDR2: MGHRA and YSYEKL. V was pared by 0 bases and J by 5 bases, with 7 bases between.

The chain carries TRBV6-5 and TRBJ1-5, with no clear D. Trimming cost V 6 bases and J 1 base, with 10 bases left between them. Germline V lookup: CDR1 MNHEY, CDR2 SVGAGI. There are 14 residues in the CDR3. The CDR3 DNA reads as TGTGCCAGCAGACCCGGAGGAAGCAATCAGCCCCAGCATTTT. The encoded protein is CASRPGGSNQPQHF.

This clone was detected once. The CDR3 loop is CASRGTSGSHDEQYF. DNA of the CDR3: TGTGCCAGCAGGGGGACTAGCGGGAGCCACGACGAGCAGTACTTC. The chain couples TRBV6-6 to TRBJ2-7; 14 bases fit TRBD2. The CDR3 sequence is 15 residues long. V dropped 6 bases and J dropped 5; count of bases not matched to a gene: 6. CDR1 is MNHNY, CDR2 SVGAGI, per germline (reference sequence).

This clone occurred a few times. This rearrangement joins TRBV19 to TRBJ1-5; D possibly corresponds to TRBD1 (5 bases). The V end was cut by 6 bases, the J end by 2 bases, with 20 bases between. The germline gives CDR1 LNHDA, CDR2 SQIVND (reference sequence). The CDR3 loop spans 17 amino acids. CDR3 sequence: CASRKYGGGSGNQPQHF. The DNA of the CDR3 is TGTGCCAGTAGGAAGTATGGGGGGGGTTCAGGCAATCAGCCCCAGCATTTT.

The CDR3: CASSMKAGANEQFF. CDR3 DNA sequence: TGTGCCAGTAGTATGAAAGCGGGAGCCAATGAGCAGTTCTTC. The chain links TRBV19 to TRBJ2-1; 8 bases are shared with TRBD2. Unmatched junction bases numbered 4, after V lost 3 bases and J lost 6 bases. Per germline, CDR1 LNHDA and CDR2 SQIVND (reference sequence). The CDR3 sequence is 14 residues long.

This clone was observed a handful of times. This chain uses TRBV6-4 with TRBJ1-1; D unresolved. Looked up from germline, CDR1 is MRHNA and CDR2 is SNTAGT. The CDR3 runs 13 residues. Trimming took 6 bases from V and 1 from J, leaving 9 bases between them. CDR3 DNA: TGTGCCAGCAGAAAGGAGGGGAACACTGAAGCTTTCTTT. Protein: CASRKEGNTEAFF.

This sequence joins TRBV5-1 and TRBJ2-3, with D uncertain. The germline CDR1 and CDR2 sequences are SGHRS and YFSETQ. With 2 bases removed from V and 4 bases from J, the gap between germline ends came to 8 bases. The CDR3 sequence is 13 residues long. The CDR3 nucleotides read TGCGCCAGCAGCTTAGGTGAGGCAGATACGCAGTATTTT. Translated, it gives CASSLGEADTQYF.

The genes are TRBV29-1 and TRBJ2-1; TRBD2 agrees at 9 bases. Germline CDR1 reads SQVTM; CDR2 reads ANQGSEA. V was pared by 3 bases and J by 3 bases, with 12 bases of the junction left unmatched. CDR3 length: 17 residues. The DNA for the CDR3 is TGCAGCGTTGACAGGCGGGGGGGCCCGTTTCTCTACAATGAGCAGTTCTTC. Translation: CSVDRRGGPFLYNEQFF.

V usage is TRBV7-9 and J usage is TRBJ1-5; the match to TRBD1 covers 8 bases. Trimming at V came to 4 bases and at J to 5 bases, leaving 7 bases not matched to a gene. CDR1 and CDR2 (germline): SEHNR, FQNEAQ (reference sequence). This CDR3 contains 15 residues. The CDR3 region is CASSSDRGWDQPQHF. The CDR3 DNA sequence: TGTGCCAGCAGCTCCGACAGGGGTTGGGATCAGCCCCAGCATTTT. Combining the CDR3 with reference TRBV7-9 and TRBJ1-5 gives the whole variable domain DTGVSQNPRHKITKRGQNVTFRCDPISEHNRLYWYRQTLGQGPEFLTYFQNEAQLEKSRLLSDRFSAERPKGSFSTLEIQRTEQGDSAMYLCASSSDRGWDQPQHFGDGTRLSIL.

This chain connects TRBV6-5 to TRBJ2-5; the match to TRBD2 covers 12 bases. This CDR3 has 16 amino acids. The V segment lost 4 bases and the J segment 7 bases; nucleotides outside the gene matches: 10. CDR1 MNHEY and CDR2 SVGAGI come from the germline V gene. The CDR3 DNA reads TGTGCCAGCAGTTCCGCTAGCGGGGGGGCTTGGGGGACCCAGTACTTC. This gives the protein CASSSASGGAWGTQYF.